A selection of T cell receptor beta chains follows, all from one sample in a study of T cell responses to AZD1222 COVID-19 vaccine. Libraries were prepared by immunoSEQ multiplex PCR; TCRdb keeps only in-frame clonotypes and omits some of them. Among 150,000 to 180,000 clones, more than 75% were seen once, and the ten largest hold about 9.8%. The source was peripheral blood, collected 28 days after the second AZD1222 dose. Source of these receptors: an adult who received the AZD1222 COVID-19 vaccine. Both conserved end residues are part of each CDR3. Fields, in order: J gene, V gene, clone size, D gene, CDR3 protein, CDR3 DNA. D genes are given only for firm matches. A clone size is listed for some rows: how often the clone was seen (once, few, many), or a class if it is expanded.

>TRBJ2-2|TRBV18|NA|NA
CASSPTTGNTGELFF
TGTGCCAGCTCACCTACGACAGGGAACACCGGGGAGCTGTTTTTT
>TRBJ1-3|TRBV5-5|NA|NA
CASSTGRPSGNTIYF
TGTGCCAGCAGCACCGGACGTCCCTCTGGAAACACCATATATTTT
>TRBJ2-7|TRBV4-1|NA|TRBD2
CASSQDGGLARFSSYEQYF
TGCGCCAGCAGCCAAGATGGAGGACTAGCGCGCTTCAGCTCCTACGAGCAGTACTTC
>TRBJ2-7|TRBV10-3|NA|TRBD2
CAISESRTSGSYEQYF
TGTGCCATCAGTGAGTCCCGGACTAGCGGGAGTTACGAGCAGTACTTC
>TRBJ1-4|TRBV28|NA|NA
CASSHRGLSYEKLFF
TGTGCCAGCAGTCACCGGGGGCTTAGTTACGAAAAACTGTTTTTT
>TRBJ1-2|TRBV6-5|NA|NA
CASTRRGGDFYGYTF
TGTGCCAGCACTCGTCGTGGGGGGGACTTCTATGGCTACACCTTC
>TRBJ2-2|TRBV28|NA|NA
CASRGAIEGKLFF
TGTGCCAGCAGGGGGGCGATTGAGGGGAAGCTGTTTTTT
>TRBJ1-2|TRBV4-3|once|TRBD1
CASSQARTGWDGYTF
TGCGCCAGCAGCCAAGCCCGGACAGGGTGGGATGGCTACACCTTC
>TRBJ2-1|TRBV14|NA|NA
CASSQGRGSLYNEQFF
TGTGCCAGCAGCCAAGGAAGGGGTAGCCTGTACAATGAGCAGTTCTTC
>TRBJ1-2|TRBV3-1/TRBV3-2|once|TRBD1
CASSQAHRGGGYTF
TGTGCCAGCAGCCAAGCACACAGGGGCGGAGGCTACACCTTC
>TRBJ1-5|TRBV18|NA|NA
CASSPSRGTPQHF
TGTGCCAGCTCACCCTCCCGGGGGACGCCCCAGCATTTT
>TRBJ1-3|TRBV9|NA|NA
CASSVNLISGNTIYF
TGTGCCAGCAGCGTGAACCTGATCTCTGGAAACACCATATATTTT